Detailed here is one T cell receptor beta chain. The data were obtained in a study of cytomegalovirus exposure and HLA in healthy donors. Here immunoSEQ multiplex PCR was the method, and the copy in TCRdb shows in-frame clones only, minus some. The sample records some 330,000 clones, 80% to 90% being singletons. The CDR3 runs to 17 residues. Germline CDR1 reads KGHSH; CDR2 reads LQKENI. After removal of 0 bases from V and 3 bases from J, the junction contained 6 bases not matched to a gene. Sequenced sample: PBMCs. This chain connects TRBV18 to TRBJ2-7; 12 bases align to TRBD2. The receptor's source is a woman aged 18-29 years in good health and CMV-seronegative. Here the CDR3 DNA reads TGTGCCAGCTCACCACCCGGACTAGCGGGGATGGGCTACGAGCAGTACTTC. Amino acid sequence: CASSPPGLAGMGYEQYF.